This T cell receptor beta chain was obtained from a study of Graves' ophthalmopathy and Graves' hyperthyroidism listed by TCRdb under 2018. Broadly, across the study: Hyperthyroidism was defined as stable when no progression to ophthalmopathy occurred within 18 months of follow-up. TCR beta repertoire signatures were used to distinguish Graves' ophthalmopathy from Graves' hyperthyroidism and to predict progression to ophthalmopathy. In total, around 130 blood samples were TCR-sequenced: some 43 ophthalmopathy, some 80 hyperthyroidism and approximately 17 hyperthyroidism-to-ophthalmopathy patients. To explore V-J signatures that distinguish ophthalmopathy from hyperthyroidism, a discovery set of 100 patients was enrolled, made up of 40 to 45 with ophthalmopathy and around 57 with stable hyperthyroidism. An independent validation cohort comprised roughly 20 hyperthyroidism patients and over 15 patients who later progressed from hyperthyroidism to ophthalmopathy. T-cell repertoires of thyroid tissue and blood were compared in over 5 hyperthyroidism patients. Following sampling, methimazole starting at 30 mg daily was administered to hyperthyroidism patients, and high-dose intravenous methylprednisolone was administered to ophthalmopathy patients. Results and caveats for the whole study, not just this receptor: Sample size was not predetermined statistically, and investigators were not blinded to group allocation. In validation, the model predicted ophthalmopathy progression with over 60% sensitivity and 72% to 80% specificity; roughly 12 predicted patients were CT-confirmed with GO in a median of around 6 months. In cross-validation, the 13-signature model distinguished ophthalmopathy from stable hyperthyroidism with about 88% sensitivity and about 81% specificity, and in the test set the corresponding values were about 80% and 75%. Most of the expanded thyroid clonotypes with a frequency above 0.001 were also detected in blood, and it was suggested that the thyroid immune response may be reflected by blood repertoires.

This clonotype showed up many times. Its antigen target is currently unknown. No qualities accompany the bases; no much larger clone lies one base away. Hyperthyroidism patients were newly diagnosed, were aged 18 to 65 years, and had a disease duration under 2 months. Patients with other autoimmune diseases, uncontrolled infections, pregnancy or lactation were excluded. Diagnosis relied on clinical symptoms, serum thyroxine, TRAb, thyroid ultrasound and orbital computed tomography. Total RNA was extracted with Trizol reagent and quality-checked on an Agilent 2100 Bioanalyzer. TCR beta CDR3 regions were amplified from RNA transcripts for repertoire sequencing. The first round of RT-PCR was done with HTBI primers and the Qiagen OneStep RT-PCR kit, and was followed by a second round of multiplex PCR, then size selection and purification. Libraries were sequenced paired-end with 100 bp reads on an Illumina HiSeq2000. On the authors' methods: SOAPnuke was used to process the reads, throwing out any read that had adapters, had uncalled bases, had a mean Phred below 15, or lacked an exact constant-primer or identifier match. COPE v1.2.5 was used to merge the high-quality paired reads. Each unique nucleotide sequence was defined as a clonotype, and clonotypes were aligned to IMGT TRB V, D and J references with MiTCR v1.1. Only V-J combinations with frequency above 0.0001 were analysed, covering about 99% of repertoires. A TCR clonal expansion and chaos score per V-J combination was defined as the ratio of F50 clonal expansion to chaos observed in the TCRdist matrix. Welch's t-statistics and random forest were used to reduce the features to 10 to 15 V-J combinations, which were then used as input to a naive Bayes classifier. The similarity between thyroid and blood repertoires was quantified using the Morisita-Horn index. Starting from the raw public reads, TCRdb applied fastp trimming at Q25, assembled clones with MiXCR and retained in-frame beta chains. Rows with one shared CDR3 protein collapse into an entry with the most common genes and DNA. The authors' filters were not applied to this entry. The sample table records around 1,200,000 distinct CDR3 sequences; about two fifths of these occur just once. The biggest ten clones account for approximately 10% of the sample.

V and J lose 0 bases and 0 bases, and a span of 6 bases separates them. Spanning cysteine to phenylalanine, the CDR3 consists of 14 amino acids. Of the read, only the CDR3 DNA is kept; its 42 bases are in frame from base 1. From a lookup of the germline V gene, CDR1 and CDR2 are SGDLS and YYNGEE. This sequence was found in an adult man with Graves' hyperthyroidism. The specimen sequenced was peripheral blood or thyroid tissue (not recorded which). The chain employs TRBV9 and TRBJ2-5; the D gene lacks a confident call. The CDR3 region: CASSVGLHQETQYF. The nucleotide sequence reads TGTGCCAGCAGCGTAGGACTCCACCAAGAGACCCAGTACTTC.